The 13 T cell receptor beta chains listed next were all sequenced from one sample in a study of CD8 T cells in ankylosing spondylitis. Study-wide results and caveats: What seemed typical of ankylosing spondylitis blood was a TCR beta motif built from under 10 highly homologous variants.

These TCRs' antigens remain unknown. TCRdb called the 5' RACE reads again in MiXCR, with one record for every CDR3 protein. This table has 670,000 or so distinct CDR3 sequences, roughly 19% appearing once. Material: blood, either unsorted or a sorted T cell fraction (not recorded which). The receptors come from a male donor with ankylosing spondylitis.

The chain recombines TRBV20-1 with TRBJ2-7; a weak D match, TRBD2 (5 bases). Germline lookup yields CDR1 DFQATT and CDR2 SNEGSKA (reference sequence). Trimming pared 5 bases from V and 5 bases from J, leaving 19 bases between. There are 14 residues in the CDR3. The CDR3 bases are TGCAGTGCTGGCATTATTGGACTTGCCCACGAGCAGTACTTC. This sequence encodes CSAGIIGLAHEQYF.

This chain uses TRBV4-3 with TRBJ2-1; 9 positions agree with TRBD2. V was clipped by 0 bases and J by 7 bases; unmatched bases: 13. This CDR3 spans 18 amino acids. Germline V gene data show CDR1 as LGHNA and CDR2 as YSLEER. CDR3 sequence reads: CASSQDFFLVAGVNEQFF. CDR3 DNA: TGCGCCAGCAGCCAAGATTTCTTCTTGGTAGCGGGAGTTAATGAGCAGTTCTTC.

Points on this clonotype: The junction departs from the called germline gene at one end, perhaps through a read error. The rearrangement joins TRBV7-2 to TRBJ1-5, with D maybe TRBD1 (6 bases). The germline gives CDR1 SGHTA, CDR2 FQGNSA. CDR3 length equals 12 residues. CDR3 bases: TGTGCCAGCAGCCCACAATCAGGGGCCCAGCATTTC. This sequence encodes CASSPQSGAQHF.

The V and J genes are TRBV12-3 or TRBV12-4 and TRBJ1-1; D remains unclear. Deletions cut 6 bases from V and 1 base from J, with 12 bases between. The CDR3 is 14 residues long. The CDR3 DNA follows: TGTGCCAGCAGCCCTGTGTGGGCGAACACTGAAGCTTTCTTT. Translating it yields CASSPVWANTEAFF.

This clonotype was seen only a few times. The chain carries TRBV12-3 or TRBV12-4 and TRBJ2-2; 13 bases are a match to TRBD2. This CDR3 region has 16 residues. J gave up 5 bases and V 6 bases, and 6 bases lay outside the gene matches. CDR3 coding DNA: TGTGCCAGCAGCTCGACTAGCGGGAGGACTACCGGGGAGCTGTTTTTT. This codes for CASSSTSGRTTGELFF.

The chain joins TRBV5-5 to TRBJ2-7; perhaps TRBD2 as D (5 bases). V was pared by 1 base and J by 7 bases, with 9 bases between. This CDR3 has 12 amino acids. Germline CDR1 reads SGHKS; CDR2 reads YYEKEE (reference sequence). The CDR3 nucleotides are TGTGCCAGCAGCTTGAATACGGGGGAGCAGTACTTC. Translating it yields CASSLNTGEQYF.

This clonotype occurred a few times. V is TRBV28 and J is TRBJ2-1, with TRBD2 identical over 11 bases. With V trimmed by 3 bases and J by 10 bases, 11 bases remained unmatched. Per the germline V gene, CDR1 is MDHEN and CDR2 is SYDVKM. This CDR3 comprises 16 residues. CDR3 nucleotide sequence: TGTGCCAGCAGTTTTCCGACTAGCGGGATTAGGTTGGAGCAGTTCTTC. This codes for CASSFPTSGIRLEQFF.

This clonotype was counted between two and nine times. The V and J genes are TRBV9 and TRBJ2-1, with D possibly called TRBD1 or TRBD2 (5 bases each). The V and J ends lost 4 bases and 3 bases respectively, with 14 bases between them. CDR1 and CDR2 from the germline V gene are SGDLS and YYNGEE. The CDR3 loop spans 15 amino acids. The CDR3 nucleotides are TGTGCCAGCAGCCTCTTTGGGGCGGGCTACAATGAGCAGTTCTTC. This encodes CASSLFGAGYNEQFF.

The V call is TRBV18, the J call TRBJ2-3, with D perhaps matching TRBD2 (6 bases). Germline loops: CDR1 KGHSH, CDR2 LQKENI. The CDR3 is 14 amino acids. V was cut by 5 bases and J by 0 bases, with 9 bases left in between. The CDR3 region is CASSGTSSTDTQYF. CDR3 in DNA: TGTGCCAGCTCAGGGACTTCGAGCACAGATACGCAGTATTTT.

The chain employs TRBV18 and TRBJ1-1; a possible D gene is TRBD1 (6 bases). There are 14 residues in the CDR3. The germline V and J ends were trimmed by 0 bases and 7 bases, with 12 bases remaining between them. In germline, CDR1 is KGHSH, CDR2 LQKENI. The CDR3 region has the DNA TGTGCCAGCTCACCACCTAATTTAGGGGGTGAAGCTTTCTTT. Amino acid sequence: CASSPPNLGGEAFF.

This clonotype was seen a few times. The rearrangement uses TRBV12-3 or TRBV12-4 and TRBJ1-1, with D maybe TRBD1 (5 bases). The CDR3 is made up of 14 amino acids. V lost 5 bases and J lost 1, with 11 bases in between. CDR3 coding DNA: TGTGCCAGCAGTCCCGTGACAGCGAACACTGAAGCTTTCTTT. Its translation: CASSPVTANTEAFF.

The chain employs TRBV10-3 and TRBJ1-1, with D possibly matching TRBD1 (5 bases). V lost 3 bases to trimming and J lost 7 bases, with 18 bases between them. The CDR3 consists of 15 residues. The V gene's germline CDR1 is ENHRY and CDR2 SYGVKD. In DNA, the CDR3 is TGTGCCATCAGTGAACGTCCGCAGGGCAAGATTGAAGCTTTCTTT. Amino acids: CAISERPQGKIEAFF.

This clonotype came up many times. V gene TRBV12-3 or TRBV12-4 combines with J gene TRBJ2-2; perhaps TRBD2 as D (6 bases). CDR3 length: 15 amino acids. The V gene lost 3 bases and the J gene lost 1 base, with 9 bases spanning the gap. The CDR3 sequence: CASSFGGLNTGELFF. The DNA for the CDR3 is TGTGCCAGCAGTTTCGGGGGTCTGAACACCGGGGAGCTGTTTTTT.